This entry features one T cell receptor (beta chain) sequence. The antigen it binds to is not known. Base qualities are not recorded, but no much larger clone differs from it by a single base. The sample is drawn from a study of CD8 T cells in ankylosing spondylitis (dated by TCRdb to 2015 to 2018). In terms of the full investigation: The study set out to find disease-linked TCR variants by profiling T cell receptor beta repertoires in ankylosing spondylitis patients and healthy donors. The full study cohort was made up of 25 to 30 ankylosing spondylitis patients and more than 90 healthy donors. Peripheral blood samples were taken, and synovial fluid was additionally collected from ankylosing spondylitis patients. Overall study outcomes, separate from this receptor: Significant enrichment of the disease-linked clones was reported in matched synovial fluid samples from ankylosing spondylitis patients. The disease-linked clones had a CD8+ phenotype and were found at relatively low frequencies in peripheral blood. Some of the motif variants had been reported before in the synovial fluid and blood of reactive arthritis patients, a finding that suggests common disease-initiation mechanisms. A TCR beta motif made up of 7 to 9 highly homologous amino acid variants appeared to be characteristic of blood from ankylosing spondylitis patients.

The CDR3, from cysteine to phenylalanine, totals 15 residues. Only the CDR3 portion is preserved as DNA: 45 bases, with reading frame beginning at the first base. In the germline V gene, CDR1 corresponds to SGHDT and CDR2 to YYEEEE. Trimming takes 4 bases from V and 4 bases from J, and the germline ends sit 15 bases apart. Sequencer: Illumina HiSeq 2500. TCR beta libraries were prepared by quantitative 5'-RACE with molecular barcodes. As for the original processing: Disease-linked TCR variants were identified with a new computational method built on a probabilistic model of VDJ rearrangement. Using fastp at Q25 and MiXCR, TCRdb reprocessed the public reads and kept productive beta chains. CDR3 protein sequences are deduplicated, and each keeps its most common genes and DNA. TCRdb assigned the V and J calls; the authors' analysis was not used. The sample has some 400,000 distinct CDR3 sequences on record, under 25% of them singletons. The top ten clones comprise about 17% of the sample.

The chain links TRBV5-6 with TRBJ1-5, with the D gene call left open. This TCR was recovered from a male donor with ankylosing spondylitis. The sequenced sample consisted of blood, either unsorted or a sorted T cell fraction (not recorded which). The bases read TGTGCCAGCAGCGTTGCAAAGTTCTCAAATCAGCCCCAGCATTTT. Its protein reads: CASSVAKFSNQPQHF.